One and the same sample provided the 27 T cell receptor beta chains below, sequenced in a study of blood T cell repertoires in COVID-19. Repertoires were generated with immunoSEQ multiplex PCR, while TCRdb's copy carries only in-frame clones and drops some. The table lists tens of thousands of clones, 80% to 90% of them singletons. Sequencing was performed on peripheral blood. These receptors were taken from a human donor in a cohort sampled during active COVID-19. The donor label of this sample is uncertain.

DNA of the CDR3: TGTGCCAGCAGCCTAACAGGGGACTATGGCTACACCTTC. It specifies CASSLTGDYGYTF. The chain combines TRBV6-5 with TRBJ1-2; 7 bases are a match to TRBD1. Trimming removed 6 bases from V and 3 bases from J; junction bases left unmatched: 4. CDR1 MNHEY and CDR2 SVGAGI come from the germline V gene. The CDR3 runs to 13 residues.

The chain links TRBV7-9 to TRBJ1-6; weak D call: TRBD1 (5 bases). Germline V gene lookup returns CDR1 SEHNR and CDR2 FQNEAQ (reference sequence). Trimming removed 5 bases from V and 7 bases from J, with 9 bases in between. This CDR3 is 13 amino acids long. The CDR3, as DNA: TGTGCCAGCAGCCAGAACAGGAATTCACCCCTCCACTTT. It translates to CASSQNRNSPLHF.

The rearrangement joins TRBV6-5 to TRBJ1-4, with 8 bases matching TRBD1. V lost 0 bases, J lost 2 bases, and 2 bases stayed unmatched. CDR3 length: 16 residues. CDR1 is MNHEY and CDR2 is SVGAGI in the germline V gene. In DNA, the CDR3 is TGTGCCAGCAGTTACTCGGGACAGGTCACTAATGAAAAACTGTTTTTT. Amino acids: CASSYSGQVTNEKLFF.

This chain uses TRBV24-1 with TRBJ1-2, with a possible D match to TRBD1 (5 bases). Trimming left V 4 bases short and J 3 bases short, with 8 bases between. Per the germline V gene, CDR1 is KGHDR and CDR2 is SFDVKD. The CDR3 consists of 13 residues. The DNA of the CDR3 is TGTGCCACCAGTGAAGGGGATTACTATGGCTACACCTTC. It yields the protein CATSEGDYYGYTF.

The chain uses TRBV25-1 and TRBJ2-1; TRBD2 matches 7 bases. The ends lost 1 base at V and 5 bases at J; junction bases unmatched: 11. CDR3 size: 17 residues. Germline V lookup: CDR1 MGHDK, CDR2 SYGVNS. The CDR3 loop reads CASSESAGRTTHNEQFF. For the CDR3, the DNA is TGTGCCAGCAGTGAATCGGCCGGGAGGACTACCCACAATGAGCAGTTCTTC.

V is TRBV7-2 and J is TRBJ2-3; 10 nucleotides agree with TRBD2. The germline gives CDR1 SGHTA, CDR2 FQGNSA. V dropped 4 bases and J dropped 3; count of bases not matched to a gene: 10. The CDR3 is 17 amino acids. The CDR3 reads CASSYHQRGGRTDTQYF. In DNA, the CDR3 is TGTGCCAGCAGCTATCACCAGCGGGGGGGCCGGACAGATACGCAGTATTTT.

The CDR3 DNA reads as TGTGCCAGCTATTCAGGCGCCGGAGGGACTGAAGCTTTCTTT. This gives the protein CASYSGAGGTEAFF. This sequence joins TRBV7-8 and TRBJ1-1; D remains ambiguous. Germline V gene sequence: CDR1 SGHVS, CDR2 FQNEAQ. The germline V and J ends were trimmed by 8 bases and 5 bases, with 18 bases remaining between them. This CDR3 is built from 14 residues.

The V call is TRBV6-5, the J call TRBJ2-7, with unresolved D. V was clipped by 0 bases and J by 3 bases, with 6 bases between them. Germline V gene sequence: CDR1 MNHEY, CDR2 SVGAGI. The CDR3 contains 13 residues. The CDR3 here is CASSYSEFYEQYF. DNA for the CDR3: TGTGCCAGCAGTTACTCGGAGTTCTACGAGCAGTACTTC.

V is TRBV27 and J is TRBJ2-7, with 8 bases matching TRBD1. V lost 5 bases to trimming and J lost 6 bases; unmatched junction nucleotides: 9. The CDR3 totals 14 residues. From germline, CDR1 is MNHEY and CDR2 SMNVEV (reference sequence). The CDR3 region is CASSGGTGLGEQYF. DNA of the CDR3: TGTGCCAGCAGTGGAGGGACAGGTCTCGGCGAGCAGTACTTC.

The V call is TRBV5-4, the J call TRBJ1-1; the D gene is possibly TRBD1 (6 bases). V lost 4 bases to trimming and J lost 5 bases, with 15 bases between them. The germline CDR1 and CDR2 sequences are SGHNT and YYREEE (reference sequence). This CDR3 is built from 14 residues. In DNA form, the CDR3 reads TGTGCCAGCAGCCCGAGGGGGGGGCGGACTGAAGCTTTCTTT. As protein: CASSPRGGRTEAFF.

This chain links TRBV6-2 or TRBV6-3 with TRBJ1-2; D might be TRBD1 (5 bases). This CDR3 region has 13 residues. Germline values: CDR1 MNHEY, CDR2 SVGEGT. The germline V and J ends were trimmed by 4 bases and 3 bases, with 9 bases remaining between them. The CDR3 here is CASSSTVDYGYTF. The DNA for the CDR3 is TGTGCCAGCAGTTCGACAGTGGACTATGGCTACACCTTC.

This rearrangement joins TRBV7-2 to TRBJ2-1; 11 bases align to TRBD2. The germline V gene has CDR1 SGHTA and CDR2 FQGNSA. J gave up 9 bases and V 8 bases, and 24 bases lay outside the gene matches. This CDR3 comprises 19 residues. The CDR3 region is CASAKAQGGLAGGWGEQFF. In nucleotides, the CDR3 is TGTGCCAGCGCCAAAGCACAGGGCGGCCTAGCGGGGGGCTGGGGTGAGCAGTTCTTC.

This chain links TRBV6-5 with TRBJ1-2, with 10 bases matching TRBD1. J gave up 4 bases and V 7 bases, and 9 bases lay outside the gene matches. Looked up from germline, CDR1 is MNHEY and CDR2 is SVGAGI. The CDR3 spans 15 residues. The CDR3 here is CASKVGQGLVYGYTF. The CDR3 coding sequence is TGTGCCAGCAAGGTGGGACAGGGGCTTGTCTATGGCTACACCTTC.

This clone was observed a handful of times. The chain uses TRBV29-1 and TRBJ2-3; D gene unclear. This CDR3 region has 14 residues. Germline V CDR1 and CDR2: SQVTM, ANQGSEA. V shed 5 bases and J shed 0 bases, with 12 bases lying between them. The CDR3 nucleotides read TGCAGCGTTTTGGATCAGGCTAGCACAGATACGCAGTATTTT. Amino acid sequence: CSVLDQASTDTQYF.

V and J are TRBV9 and TRBJ2-5; 8 nucleotides agree with TRBD1. Germline values: CDR1 SGDLS, CDR2 YYNGEE. This CDR3 spans 15 amino acids. The J segment lost 1 base and the V segment lost 4 bases, leaving 6 bases of the junction unmatched. Here the CDR3 reads CASSPGQVGQETQYF. The CDR3 nucleotides read TGTGCCAGCAGCCCGGGACAGGTGGGCCAAGAGACCCAGTACTTC.

The genes are TRBV24-1 and TRBJ2-1, with D possibly TRBD2 on 6 matching bases. This CDR3 has 15 residues. V was clipped by 5 bases and J by 2 bases, with 12 bases between them. Germline lookup yields CDR1 KGHDR and CDR2 SFDVKD. DNA for the CDR3: TGTGCCACCAGTGGTCCGGGGGATGCCTACAATGAGCAGTTCTTC. Translated: CATSGPGDAYNEQFF.

This chain connects TRBV12-3 or TRBV12-4 to TRBJ2-7; D is uncertain. Trimming removed 3 bases from V and 6 bases from J, with 6 bases in between. CDR3 length: 11 residues. CDR3 residues: CASSLRFEQYF. In nucleotides, the CDR3 is TGTGCCAGCAGTTTGAGGTTCGAGCAGTACTTC.

This clone was observed a single time. The gene calls are TRBV10-2 and TRBJ2-7; 10 nucleotides match TRBD2. After removal of 8 bases from V and 2 bases from J, the junction contained 12 bases not matched to a gene. The CDR3 extends over 16 amino acids. Germline CDR1 WSHSY, CDR2 SAAADI. The CDR3, as DNA: TGCGCCAGCCTGGGACCCCTAGCGGGGGCTACCTACGAGCAGTACTTC. Encoded protein: CASLGPLAGATYEQYF.

The chain has TRBV28 and TRBJ2-1; 8 bases align to TRBD1. CDR1 and CDR2 (germline): MDHEN, SYDVKM. J gave up 1 base and V 6 bases, and 5 bases lay outside the gene matches. The CDR3 totals 15 residues. The CDR3 protein is CASSRTGGSYNEQFF. Written as DNA, the CDR3 is TGTGCCAGCAGCCGCACAGGGGGATCCTACAATGAGCAGTTCTTC.

The chain carries TRBV29-1 and TRBJ2-5, with 12 bases matching TRBD2. V was pared by 5 bases and J by 3 bases, with 7 bases of the junction left unmatched. The CDR3 consists of 15 residues. CDR1 SQVTM and CDR2 ANQGSEA come from the germline V gene. CDR3 in amino acids: CSVRTSGATKETQYF. The CDR3 DNA is TGCAGCGTTCGGACTAGCGGGGCTACCAAAGAGACCCAGTACTTC.

This chain joins TRBV27 and TRBJ1-1, with TRBD1 matching 7 bases. This CDR3 spans 14 amino acids. Germline V gene lookup returns CDR1 MNHEY and CDR2 SMNVEV (reference sequence). V trimming: 5 bases; J trimming: 4 bases; junction bases outside the gene matches: 7. The CDR3, as DNA: TGTGCCAGCAGTCTCCGGGACAGTATCACTGAAGCTTTCTTT. Encoded protein: CASSLRDSITEAFF.

The rearrangement uses TRBV4-3 and TRBJ2-7; possible D gene TRBD2, 6 bases. Trimming removed 0 bases at V and 5 bases at J, with 11 bases between. The CDR3 has 14 amino acids. In germline, CDR1 is LGHNA, CDR2 YSLEER. The chain's CDR3 is CASSQERGNHEQYF. CDR3 sequence (DNA): TGCGCCAGCAGCCAAGAACGGGGGAACCACGAGCAGTACTTC.

J is TRBJ1-6 and V is TRBV6-4, with 7 nucleotides matching TRBD1. The J segment lost 5 bases and the V segment lost 2 bases, leaving 21 bases of the junction unmatched. The CDR3 runs 21 residues. Germline V gene lookup returns CDR1 MRHNA and CDR2 SNTAGT. The DNA of the CDR3 is TGTGCCAGCAGTGACATATTAGCCCCCCCGGGACAGCGAGCGAATAATTCACCCCTCCACTTT. It translates to CASSDILAPPGQRANNSPLHF.

The chain links TRBV7-9 to TRBJ2-1, with 9 bases lining up with TRBD2. J gave up 5 bases and V 2 bases, and 4 bases lay outside the gene matches. Germline CDR1 and CDR2: SEHNR and FQNEAQ (reference sequence). This CDR3 spans 15 amino acids. CDR3 in DNA: TGTGCCAGCAGCTTACGGCGGGGGGGAAACAATGAGCAGTTCTTC. This sequence encodes CASSLRRGGNNEQFF. The full variable domain, its missing parts supplied by reference TRBV7-9 and TRBJ2-1, is DTGVSQNPRHKITKRGQNVTFRCDPISEHNRLYWYRQTLGQGPEFLTYFQNEAQLEKSRLLSDRFSAERPKGSFSTLEIQRTEQGDSAMYLCASSLRRGGNNEQFFGPGTRLTVL.

The CDR3 here is CASSSLGGFGGGPQETQYF. The CDR3 DNA is TGTGCCAGCAGTTCGTTAGGGGGTTTTGGCGGGGGACCCCAAGAGACCCAGTACTTC. V is TRBV28 and J is TRBJ2-5, with D perhaps TRBD2 (7 bases). Trimming shortened V by 4 bases and J by 1 base, and 25 bases separated the two germline ends. CDR1 is MDHEN and CDR2 is SYDVKM in the germline V gene. The CDR3 covers 19 residues.

The table lists this clone with a count of one. The chain has TRBV7-9 and TRBJ2-1, with 8 nucleotides matching TRBD1. Germline V gene sequence: CDR1 SEHNR, CDR2 FQNEAQ (reference sequence). The V and J ends lost 5 bases and 8 bases, in that order; junction bases with no gene match: 8. CDR3 length equals 14 residues. CDR3 in amino acids: CASSPGQGIHEQFF. The DNA for the CDR3 is TGTGCCAGCAGCCCCGGACAGGGAATCCATGAGCAGTTCTTC. The entire variable domain, with the rest obtained from reference TRBV7-9 and TRBJ2-1, is as follows: DTGVSQNPRHKITKRGQNVTFRCDPISEHNRLYWYRQTLGQGPEFLTYFQNEAQLEKSRLLSDRFSAERPKGSFSTLEIQRTEQGDSAMYLCASSPGQGIHEQFFGPGTRLTVL.

The rearrangement joins TRBV24-1 to TRBJ1-3; D might be TRBD1 (6 bases). With 2 bases removed from V and 4 bases from J, the gap between germline ends came to 11 bases. The length of the CDR3 is 15 residues. Germline lookup yields CDR1 KGHDR and CDR2 SFDVKD. The CDR3 is CATSDSRGGGNTIYF. CDR3 in DNA: TGTGCCACCAGTGATTCCAGGGGTGGCGGAAACACCATATATTTT.